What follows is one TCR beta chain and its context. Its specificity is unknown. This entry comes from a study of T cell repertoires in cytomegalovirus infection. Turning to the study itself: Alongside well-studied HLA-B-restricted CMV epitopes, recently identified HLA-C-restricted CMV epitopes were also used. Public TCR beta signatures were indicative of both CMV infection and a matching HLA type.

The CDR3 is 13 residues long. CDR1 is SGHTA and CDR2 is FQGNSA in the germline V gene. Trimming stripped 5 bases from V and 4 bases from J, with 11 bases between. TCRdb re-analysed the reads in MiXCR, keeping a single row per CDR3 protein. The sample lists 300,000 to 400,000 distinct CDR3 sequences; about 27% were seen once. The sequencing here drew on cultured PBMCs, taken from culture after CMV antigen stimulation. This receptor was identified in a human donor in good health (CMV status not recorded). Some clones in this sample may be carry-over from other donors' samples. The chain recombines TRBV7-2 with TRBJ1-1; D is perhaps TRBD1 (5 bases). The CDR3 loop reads CASSTGGGTEAFF. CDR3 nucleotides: TGTGCCAGCAGCACCGGGGGGGGCACTGAAGCTTTCTTT.